This T cell receptor (beta chain) is drawn from a study of blood T cell repertoires in COVID-19. The age range of participants was 18 to 89 years, with residence in 20 to 25 US areas. Cohort allocation depended upon clinical history that participants reported. Donors in Cohort 3 who had recovered were those with two negative PCRs, healthcare professional clearance, or resolution of their symptoms. Authors' processing steps: How many nucleated cells were present was estimated from reference gene primer amplification. Clones were sequenced by immunoSEQ multiplex PCR, and TCRdb holds only the in-frame ones, with some missing. The V and J calls and clone size are taken from that table; D and trimming were inferred from the DNA. The sample shows roughly 160,000 clones, around 80% of them seen only once. Germline V gene sequence: CDR1 KGHSH, CDR2 LQKENI. Between the trimmed V and J ends, which lost 6 bases and 2 bases, there was a span of 13 bases. CDR3 size: 14 residues.

The J gene is TRBJ1-2, the V gene TRBV18; D may be TRBD1 (6 bases). Specimen: PBMCs or T cells enriched from blood (not recorded which). This receptor was obtained from a man aged 50 or older who had recovered from COVID-19. The CDR3 DNA reads as TGTGCCAGCTCCTACCGGACAGAGAACTATGGCTACACCTTC. As protein: CASSYRTENYGYTF.